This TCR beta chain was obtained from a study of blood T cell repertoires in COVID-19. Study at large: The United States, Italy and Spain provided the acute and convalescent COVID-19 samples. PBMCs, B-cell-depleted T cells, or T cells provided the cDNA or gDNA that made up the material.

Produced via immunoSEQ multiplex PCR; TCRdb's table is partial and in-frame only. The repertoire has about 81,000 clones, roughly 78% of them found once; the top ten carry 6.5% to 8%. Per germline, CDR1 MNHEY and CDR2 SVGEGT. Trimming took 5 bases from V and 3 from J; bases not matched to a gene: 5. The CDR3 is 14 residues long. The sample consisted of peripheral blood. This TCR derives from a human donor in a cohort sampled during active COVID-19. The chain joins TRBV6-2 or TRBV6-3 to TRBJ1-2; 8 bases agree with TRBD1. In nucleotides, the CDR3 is TGTGCCAGCAGTATCCAGACAGGGGACTATGGCTACACCTTC. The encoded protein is CASSIQTGDYGYTF.